Listed below are T cell receptor beta chains from one sample, sequenced in a study of low-dose radiotherapy and immunotherapy resistance in tumors. Each CDR3 protein is one row after TCRdb ran MiXCR on the reads. The sample holds 85,000 to 95,000 distinct CDR3 sequences; 9.4% are singletons and the top ten take about 1%. The source was PBMCs, collected before treatment. Receptors originate from a male donor with prostate cancer. Each CDR3 is given with its conserved first and last residue. Each record gives: J gene, V gene, D gene, clone size, CDR3 protein, CDR3 DNA. D genes are given only for firm matches. Expanded clones get a size class; other rows say once, few or many, or leave the size out.

>TRBJ2-7|TRBV19|NA|many
CASSIVGYEQYF
TGTGCCAGTAGTATAGTCGGGTACGAGCAGTACTTC
>TRBJ1-5|TRBV7-2|NA|many
CASSLRKGDQPQHF
TGTGCCAGCAGCTTAAGGAAGGGGGATCAGCCCCAGCATTTT
>TRBJ2-1|TRBV29-1|TRBD2|many
CSVEGTSGLSYNEQFF
TGCAGCGTTGAAGGGACTAGCGGGCTGTCCTACAATGAGCAGTTCTTC
>TRBJ2-7|TRBV6-6|TRBD2|many
CASSYRTSGNSYEQYF
TGTGCCAGCAGTTACAGGACTAGCGGGAACTCCTACGAGCAGTACTTC
>TRBJ2-7|TRBV7-8|TRBD2|many
CASSPIKLRDYVRGGEQYF
TGTGCCAGCAGCCCGATAAAACTCCGGGACTACGTTCGCGGGGGCGAGCAGTACTTC
>TRBJ2-5|TRBV4-1|TRBD2|many
CASSRAGTGLALQDGTQYF
TGCGCCAGCAGCCGCGCGGGGACGGGACTAGCGCTTCAGGATGGGACCCAGTACTTC
>TRBJ1-3|TRBV7-2|NA|many
CASGGYGNTIYF
TGTGCCAGCGGAGGTTACGGAAACACCATATATTTT
>TRBJ2-1|TRBV15|TRBD2|many
CATSSGLAGVSRNEQFF
TGTGCCACCAGCAGTGGACTAGCGGGAGTTAGTAGAAATGAGCAGTTCTTC
>TRBJ2-1|TRBV19|TRBD2|many
CASSIGGRANNEQFF
TGTGCCAGTAGTATAGGCGGGAGGGCCAACAATGAGCAGTTCTTC
>TRBJ2-3|TRBV2|TRBD1|many
CASSEPTGADTQYF
TGTGCCAGCAGTGAACCTACAGGGGCAGATACGCAGTATTTT
>TRBJ2-5|TRBV30|NA|many
CAWSVLGSRETQYF
TGTGCCTGGAGTGTACTAGGGTCCCGGGAGACCCAGTACTTC
>TRBJ2-3|TRBV4-1|NA|many
CASSTGLQPMRSDTQYF
TGCGCCAGCAGCACAGGACTTCAACCGATGCGCTCAGATACGCAGTATTTT
>TRBJ2-7|TRBV7-2|TRBD2|many
CASSHAGTSGLFGYEQYF
TGTGCCAGCAGCCACGCGGGGACTAGCGGACTGTTTGGGTACGAGCAGTACTTC
>TRBJ2-3|TRBV5-1|TRBD2|few
CASSLGSGGRTDTQYF
TGCGCCAGCAGCTTGGGTAGCGGGGGCCGCACAGATACGCAGTATTTT
>TRBJ1-6|TRBV3-1|NA|NA
CASSSYRMDSPLHF
TGTGCCAGCAGTTCCTACAGGATGGATTCACCCCTCCACTTT
>TRBJ2-7|TRBV28|TRBD1|many
CASSSPTGITYEQYF
TGTGCCAGCAGTTCTCCGACAGGGATTACCTACGAGCAGTACTTC
>TRBJ1-1|TRBV28|TRBD1|many
CASSFWGLMTGVTEAFF
TGTGCCAGCAGTTTTTGGGGGCTCATGACAGGGGTCACTGAAGCTTTCTTT
>TRBJ2-3|TRBV29-1|NA|many
CSAFGVDGSTDTQYF
TGCAGCGCCTTTGGCGTGGACGGTAGCACAGATACGCAGTATTTT
>TRBJ2-4|TRBV28|NA|many
CASSSGQFIVQYF
TGTGCCAGCAGTTCTGGACAGTTCATCGTTCAGTACTTC
>TRBJ2-5|TRBV5-1|TRBD1|NA
CASSRGTGAGETQYF
TGCGCCAGCAGCAGAGGGACAGGGGCCGGAGAGACCCAGTACTTC
>TRBJ2-2|TRBV7-2|NA|many
CASSLARAPSGELFF
TGTGCCAGCAGCTTAGCTCGAGCACCGTCCGGGGAGCTGTTTTTT
>TRBJ1-6|TRBV7-2|NA|many
CASSLAAGNSPLHF
TGTGCCAGCAGCTTAGCGGCCGGAAATTCACCCCTCCACTTT
>TRBJ2-2|TRBV11-3|TRBD2|many
CASSSTRGDTGELFF
TGTGCCAGCAGCTCTACCCGGGGGGACACCGGGGAGCTGTTTTTT
>TRBJ2-7|TRBV7-2|TRBD2|many
CASSLEAGSSYEQYF
TGTGCCAGCAGCTTAGAAGCGGGGAGCTCCTACGAGCAGTACTTC
>TRBJ2-3|TRBV30|TRBD1|many
CAWTTGDTDTQYF
TGTGCCTGGACCACAGGGGACACAGATACGCAGTATTTT
>TRBJ2-1|TRBV5-4|NA|NA
CASSPGAFANEQFF
TGTGCCAGCAGCCCGGGGGCCTTCGCGAATGAGCAGTTCTTC